This passage covers 12 T cell receptor beta chains from one sample sequenced in a study of T-cell memory formation after mild COVID-19. TCRdb recomputed calls from the 5' RACE reads with MiXCR, one row per CDR3 protein. Of about 320,000 distinct CDR3 sequences detected, over 11% appear once; the ten largest clones hold roughly a fifth. Sequencing was done on a sample of PBMCs or a T cell subset sorted from them (not recorded which). The receptors were sampled from a young man who had mild COVID-19 (a few samples of this study predate the infection). Cell type and time point are not known.

This clonotype has just a few counts. The V gene is TRBV5-1, the J gene TRBJ1-1, with D possibly matching TRBD1 (5 bases). The CDR3 extends over 15 amino acids. The V and J ends lost 0 bases and 6 bases respectively, with 15 bases between them. Germline V gene sequence: CDR1 SGHRS, CDR2 YFSETQ. CDR3: CASSLALARASEAFF. For the CDR3, the DNA is TGCGCCAGCAGCTTGGCCCTAGCCAGGGCGTCTGAAGCTTTCTTT.

This clonotype was recorded a few times. The rearrangement links TRBV7-9 to TRBJ2-1, with D possibly being TRBD2 (5 bases). V lost 9 bases, J lost 8 bases, and 11 bases lay in between. The CDR3 is made up of 11 amino acids. CDR1 SEHNR and CDR2 FQNEAQ come from the germline V gene (reference sequence). This chain's CDR3 is CARASGDEQFF. CDR3 DNA: TGTGCCAGAGCCTCCGGGGATGAGCAGTTCTTC.

This clonotype turned up a few times. The gene calls are TRBV7-3 and TRBJ2-2; D remains unclear. CDR1 is SGHTA and CDR2 is FQGTGA in the germline V gene. The germline V and J ends were trimmed by 3 bases and 1 base, with 9 bases remaining between them. The CDR3 is made up of 15 amino acids. The CDR3 DNA is TGTGCCAGCAGCTTTAATGGCGGGAACACCGGGGAGCTGTTTTTT. Encoded protein: CASSFNGGNTGELFF.

This clonotype showed up just a few times. The rearrangement links TRBV4-1 to TRBJ2-3; D is uncertain. From germline, CDR1 is MGHRA and CDR2 YSYEKL. The CDR3 totals 16 residues. Trimming shortened V by 4 bases and J by 1 base, and 15 bases separated the two germline ends. CDR3 sequence (DNA): TGCGCCAGCAGCCCCCTGCCAGGTGGTGGCACAGATACGCAGTATTTT. Protein sequence: CASSPLPGGGTDTQYF.

V gene TRBV7-2 combines with J gene TRBJ2-6; possible D gene TRBD1, 6 bases. The length of the CDR3 is 15 residues. The V end lost 2 bases, the J end lost 3 bases, and 8 bases lay between the germline ends. Germline V gene sequence: CDR1 SGHTA, CDR2 FQGNSA. Here the CDR3 DNA reads TGTGCCAGCAGCTTATGGACAGATGGGGCCAACGTCCTGACTTTC. Translation gives CASSLWTDGANVLTF.

Only a few counts were recorded for this clonotype. The chain couples TRBV29-1 to TRBJ1-2; D is perhaps TRBD1 (5 bases). Trimming shortened V by 2 bases and J by 1 base, and 11 bases separated the two germline ends. CDR1 and CDR2 (germline): SQVTM, ANQGSEA. There are 14 residues in the CDR3. The CDR3: CSVEQGRNNYGYTF. CDR3 bases: TGCAGCGTTGAACAGGGTCGCAATAACTATGGCTACACCTTC.

In its sample, this clonotype was seen many times. J is TRBJ2-7 and V is TRBV5-1, with unresolved D. The V gene lost 1 base and the J gene lost 6 bases, with 11 bases spanning the gap. The CDR3 runs 13 residues. Germline CDR1 is SGHRS and CDR2 is YFSETQ. As DNA, the CDR3 is TGCGCCAGCAGCTTGAGACGAGCAGGCGAGCAGTACTTC. It encodes CASSLRRAGEQYF.

The sample holds a few counts of this clonotype. The chain links TRBV5-1 to TRBJ2-5, with TRBD2 identical over 9 bases. V lost 4 bases and J lost 2; bases outside the gene matches: 6. The CDR3 length is 15 residues. Germline CDR1 is SGHRS and CDR2 is YFSETQ. CDR3 coding DNA: TGCGCCAGCAGCGACCGACTAGCGGAACAAGAGACCCAGTACTTC. Translation gives CASSDRLAEQETQYF.

The CDR3 protein is CSVGGTGEDTQYF. The CDR3 region has the DNA TGCAGCGTTGGTGGGACAGGGGAAGATACGCAGTATTTT. The rearrangement uses TRBV29-1 and TRBJ2-3; 10 bases are shared with TRBD1. CDR3 size: 13 residues. The V gene end was trimmed by 4 bases and the J gene end by 5 bases; junction bases not matched to a gene: 3. Germline CDR1 SQVTM, CDR2 ANQGSEA.

The gene calls are TRBV4-3 and TRBJ2-2, with a tentative D call TRBD1 (5 bases). With 0 bases removed from V and 4 bases from J, the gap between germline ends came to 12 bases. The germline V gene has CDR1 LGHNA and CDR2 YSLEER. The CDR3 loop spans 16 amino acids. DNA for the CDR3: TGCGCCAGCAGCCAAGATGGGGCAGGCGGCACCGGGGAGCTGTTTTTT. Translated, it gives CASSQDGAGGTGELFF.

The chain carries TRBV9 and TRBJ2-5, with 9 bases identical to TRBD2. With V trimmed by 4 bases and J by 7 bases, 5 bases remained unmatched. Per the germline V gene, CDR1 is SGDLS and CDR2 is YYNGEE. The length of the CDR3 is 13 residues. The CDR3 DNA follows: TGTGCCAGCAGCTATAGCGGGGGAGGGACCCAGTACTTC. This encodes CASSYSGGGTQYF.

This clonotype was counted between two and nine times. The V and J genes are TRBV27 and TRBJ2-7; D is perhaps TRBD2 (5 bases). The germline gives CDR1 MNHEY, CDR2 SMNVEV (reference sequence). Deletions cut 6 bases from V and 3 bases from J, with 15 bases between. The CDR3 has 14 residues. CDR3: CASRDPGYDYEQYF. CDR3 coding DNA: TGTGCCAGCAGAGATCCGGGATACGACTACGAGCAGTACTTC.